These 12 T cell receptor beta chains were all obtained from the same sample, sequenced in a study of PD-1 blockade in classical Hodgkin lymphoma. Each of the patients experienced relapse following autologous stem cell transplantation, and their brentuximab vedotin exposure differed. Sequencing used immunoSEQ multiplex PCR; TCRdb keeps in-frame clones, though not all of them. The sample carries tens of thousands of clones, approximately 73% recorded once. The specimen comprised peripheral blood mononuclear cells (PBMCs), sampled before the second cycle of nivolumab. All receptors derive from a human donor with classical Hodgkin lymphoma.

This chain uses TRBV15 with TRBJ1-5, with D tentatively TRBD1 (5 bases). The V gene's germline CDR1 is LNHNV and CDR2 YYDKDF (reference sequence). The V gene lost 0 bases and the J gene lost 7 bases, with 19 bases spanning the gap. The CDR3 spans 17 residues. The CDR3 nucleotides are TGTGCCACCAGCAGAGATCTACGGCTCCCCGGGGGACAGCCCCAGCATTTT. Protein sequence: CATSRDLRLPGGQPQHF.

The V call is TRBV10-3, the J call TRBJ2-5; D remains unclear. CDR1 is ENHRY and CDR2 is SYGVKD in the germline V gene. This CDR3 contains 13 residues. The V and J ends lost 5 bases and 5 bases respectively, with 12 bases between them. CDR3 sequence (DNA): TGTGCCATCAGTCCTCAGGCTCAGGAGACCCAGTACTTC. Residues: CAISPQAQETQYF.

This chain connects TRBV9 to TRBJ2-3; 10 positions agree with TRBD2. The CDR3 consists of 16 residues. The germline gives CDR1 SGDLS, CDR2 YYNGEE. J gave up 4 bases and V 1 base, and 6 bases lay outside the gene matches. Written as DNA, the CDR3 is TGTGCCAGCAGCGTAAGCGCTAGCGGGAGCTCAGATACGCAGTATTTT. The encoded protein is CASSVSASGSSDTQYF.

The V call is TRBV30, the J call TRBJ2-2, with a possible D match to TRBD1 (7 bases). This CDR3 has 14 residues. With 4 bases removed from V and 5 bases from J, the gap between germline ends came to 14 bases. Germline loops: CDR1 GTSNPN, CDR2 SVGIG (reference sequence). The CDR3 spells CAWTPTGRTGELFF. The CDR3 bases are TGTGCCTGGACCCCGACAGGGAGGACCGGGGAGCTGTTTTTT.

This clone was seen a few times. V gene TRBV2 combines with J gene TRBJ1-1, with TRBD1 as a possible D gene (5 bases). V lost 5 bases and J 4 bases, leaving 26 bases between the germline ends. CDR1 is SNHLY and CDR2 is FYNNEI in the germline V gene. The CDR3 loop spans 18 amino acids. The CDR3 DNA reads TGTGCCAGCAGTTCTCCCGGGGGTGCGGGTGGGGATACCACTGAAGCTTTCTTT. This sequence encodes CASSSPGGAGGDTTEAFF.

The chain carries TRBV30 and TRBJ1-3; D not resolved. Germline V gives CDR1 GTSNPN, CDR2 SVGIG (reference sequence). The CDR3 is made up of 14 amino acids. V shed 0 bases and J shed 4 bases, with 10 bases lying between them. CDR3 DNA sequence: TGTGCCTGGAGTGTACGCATAGGAGGAAACACCATATATTTT. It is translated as CAWSVRIGGNTIYF.

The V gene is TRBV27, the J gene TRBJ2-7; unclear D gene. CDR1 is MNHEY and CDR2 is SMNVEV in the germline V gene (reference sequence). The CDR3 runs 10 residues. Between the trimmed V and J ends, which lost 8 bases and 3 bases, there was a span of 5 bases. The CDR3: CASGRYEQYF. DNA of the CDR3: TGTGCCAGCGGACGCTACGAGCAGTACTTC.

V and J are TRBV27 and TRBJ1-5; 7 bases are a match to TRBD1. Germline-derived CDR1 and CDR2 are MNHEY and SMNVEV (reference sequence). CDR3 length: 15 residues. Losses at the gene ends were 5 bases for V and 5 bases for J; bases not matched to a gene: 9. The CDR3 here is CASSPPARGDQPQHF. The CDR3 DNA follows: TGTGCCAGCAGTCCTCCCGCCAGGGGGGATCAGCCCCAGCATTTT.

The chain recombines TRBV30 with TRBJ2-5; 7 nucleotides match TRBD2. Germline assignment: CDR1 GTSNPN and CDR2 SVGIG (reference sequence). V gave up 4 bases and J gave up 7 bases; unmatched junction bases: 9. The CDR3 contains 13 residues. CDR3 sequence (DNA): TGTGCCTGGACGTCGGGGGAGGGTTTGACCCAGTACTTC. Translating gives CAWTSGEGLTQYF.

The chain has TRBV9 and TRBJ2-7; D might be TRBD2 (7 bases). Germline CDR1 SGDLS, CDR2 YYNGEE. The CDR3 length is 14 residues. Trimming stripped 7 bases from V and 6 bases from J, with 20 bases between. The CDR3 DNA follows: TGTGCCAGCTCTGGGGGGGACATCTTCGCCGAGCAGTACTTC. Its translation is CASSGGDIFAEQYF.

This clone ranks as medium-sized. The CDR3 DNA is TGTGCCAGTCTTCCCAGACAGGGAAGCGGGCGCAATCAGCCCCAGCATTTT. This gives the protein CASLPRQGSGRNQPQHF. V and J are TRBV19 and TRBJ1-5, with TRBD1 identical over 7 bases. V shed 8 bases, J shed 2 bases, and the junction held 15 bases outside the gene matches. The CDR3 consists of 17 residues. Germline CDR1 and CDR2: LNHDA and SQIVND (reference sequence).

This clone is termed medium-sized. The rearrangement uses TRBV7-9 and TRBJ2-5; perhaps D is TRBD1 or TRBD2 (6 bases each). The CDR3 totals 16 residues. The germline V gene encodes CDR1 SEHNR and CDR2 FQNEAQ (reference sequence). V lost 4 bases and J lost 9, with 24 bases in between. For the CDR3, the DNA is TGTGCCAGCAGCTCATCGTACCGGGACTCGCCAGGGGCCCAGTACTTC. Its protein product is CASSSSYRDSPGAQYF.